The present TCR beta chain was sequenced within a study of cytomegalovirus exposure and HLA in healthy donors. Germline V CDR1 and CDR2: SEHNR, FQNEAQ (reference sequence). V shed 4 bases and J shed 7 bases, with 16 bases lying between them. CDR3 length equals 14 residues. PCR amplification relied on 60 Vbeta primers (plus 13 Jbeta primers). Sequenced by immunoSEQ multiplex PCR; TCRdb stores in-frame clones only, minus some. Among fewer than 130,000 clones listed, 65% were seen once. The clonotype comes from a man aged 30 to 45 in good health and CMV-seropositive. The V and J genes are TRBV7-9 and TRBJ2-5, with TRBD1 as a possible D gene (6 bases). Material for sequencing was PBMCs. The CDR3 loop is CASSSQDSLGTQYF. The DNA for the CDR3 is TGTGCCAGCAGCTCTCAGGACAGCTTGGGGACCCAGTACTTC.